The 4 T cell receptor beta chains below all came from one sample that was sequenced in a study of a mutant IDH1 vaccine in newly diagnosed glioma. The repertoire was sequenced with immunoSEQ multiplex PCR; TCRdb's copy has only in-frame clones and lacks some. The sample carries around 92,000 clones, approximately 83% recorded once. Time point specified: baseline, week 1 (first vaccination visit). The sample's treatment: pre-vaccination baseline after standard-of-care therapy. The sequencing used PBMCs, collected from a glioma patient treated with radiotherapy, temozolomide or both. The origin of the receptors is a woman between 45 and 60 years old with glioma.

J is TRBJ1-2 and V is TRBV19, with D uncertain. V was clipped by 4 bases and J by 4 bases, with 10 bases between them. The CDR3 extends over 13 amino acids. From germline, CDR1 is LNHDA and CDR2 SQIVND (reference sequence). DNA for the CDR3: TGTGCCAGTAGTACAGGCGGCGGCTATGGCTACACCTTC. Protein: CASSTGGGYGYTF.

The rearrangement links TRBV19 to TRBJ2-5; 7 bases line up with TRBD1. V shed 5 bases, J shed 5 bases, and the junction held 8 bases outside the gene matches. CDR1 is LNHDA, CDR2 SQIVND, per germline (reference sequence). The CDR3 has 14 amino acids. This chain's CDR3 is CASSPLQGFETQYF. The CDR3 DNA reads TGTGCCAGTAGTCCCTTACAGGGGTTTGAGACCCAGTACTTC.

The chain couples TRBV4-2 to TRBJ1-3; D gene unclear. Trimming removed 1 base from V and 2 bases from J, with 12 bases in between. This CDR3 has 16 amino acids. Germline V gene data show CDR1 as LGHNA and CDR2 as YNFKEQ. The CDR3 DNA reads TGTGCCAGCAGCCAAGCGACCCCCAGGACTGGAAACACCATATATTTT. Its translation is CASSQATPRTGNTIYF.

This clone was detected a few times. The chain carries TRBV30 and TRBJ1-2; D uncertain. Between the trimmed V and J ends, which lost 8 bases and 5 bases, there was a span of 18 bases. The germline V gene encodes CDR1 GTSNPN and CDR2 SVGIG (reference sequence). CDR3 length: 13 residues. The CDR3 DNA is TGTGCCGGACCGGGGATGGGAGGTTATGGCTACACCTTC. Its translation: CAGPGMGGYGYTF.